These 20 T cell receptor beta chains came from one sample sequenced in a study of blood T cell repertoires in COVID-19. Assay used: immunoSEQ multiplex PCR; TCRdb lists only in-frame clones, some missing. The table records roughly 120,000 clones, 70% to 85% of them present only once. Sequenced input: peripheral blood. Every receptor here comes from a human donor with acute or convalescent COVID-19. The donor label of this sample is uncertain.

The DNA for the CDR3 is TGTGCCAGCAGCAGGGGCAGCAATCAGCCCCAGCATTTT. Translating it yields CASSRGSNQPQHF. This sequence joins TRBV2 and TRBJ1-5, with D possibly TRBD1 on 6 matching bases. Trimming pared 6 bases from V and 1 base from J, leaving 7 bases between. CDR1 and CDR2 from the germline V gene are SNHLY and FYNNEI. The length of the CDR3 is 13 residues.

This chain joins TRBV19 and TRBJ2-3, with 12 bases lining up with TRBD1. Trimming at V came to 5 bases and at J to 4 bases, leaving 7 bases not matched to a gene. Per germline, CDR1 LNHDA and CDR2 SQIVND (reference sequence). The CDR3 has 16 residues. The DNA for the CDR3 is TGTGCCAGTAGTCTCGGGACAGGGGGCGGGGCAGATACGCAGTATTTT. Translated: CASSLGTGGGADTQYF.

The J gene is TRBJ1-6, the V gene TRBV5-1, with 7 bases that match TRBD1. With V trimmed by 4 bases and J by 6 bases, 4 bases remained unmatched. Germline V gene sequence: CDR1 SGHRS, CDR2 YFSETQ. This CDR3 is 14 amino acids long. Here the CDR3 reads CASSPTGSNSPLHF. The CDR3 DNA reads as TGCGCCAGCAGCCCGACAGGGAGTAATTCACCCCTCCACTTT. Combining the CDR3 with reference TRBV5-1 and TRBJ1-6 gives the whole variable domain KAGVTQTPRYLIKTRGQQVTLSCSPISGHRSVSWYQQTPGQGLQFLFEYFSETQRNKGNFPGRFSGRQFSNSRSEMNVSTLELGDSALYLCASSPTGSNSPLHFGNGTRLTVT.

The chain carries TRBV6-5 and TRBJ2-7; tentatively, D is TRBD2 (6 bases). Germline CDR1 reads MNHEY; CDR2 reads SVGAGI. The CDR3 is made up of 13 amino acids. The ends were cut back, 6 bases at V and 3 bases at J, with 12 bases in the middle. The CDR3 protein is CASRRREGYEQYF. The CDR3 bases are TGTGCCAGCAGGAGGAGGGAAGGCTACGAGCAGTACTTC.

This clone was found once. V is TRBV30 and J is TRBJ2-5; 7 nucleotides line up with TRBD1. Unmatched junction bases numbered 4, after V lost 2 bases and J lost 7 bases. Germline lookup yields CDR1 GTSNPN and CDR2 SVGIG (reference sequence). This CDR3 spans 12 amino acids. CDR3 nucleotides: TGTGCCTGGAGTAGGGGGCGGAGGACCCAGTACTTC. This encodes CAWSRGRRTQYF.

The chain employs TRBV5-4 and TRBJ1-4, with TRBD1 as a possible D gene (5 bases). Germline loops: CDR1 SGHNT, CDR2 YYREEE (reference sequence). V was pared by 2 bases and J by 7 bases, with 12 bases between. The CDR3 sequence is 14 residues long. Here the CDR3 DNA reads TGTGCCAGCAGCTTCCACGGGAGGGGTGAAAAACTGTTTTTT. Its translation: CASSFHGRGEKLFF. Using reference TRBV5-4 and TRBJ1-4 for the parts outside the CDR3, the full variable domain is ETGVTQSPTHLIKTRGQQVTLRCSSQSGHNTVSWYQQALGQGPQFIFQYYREEENGRGNFPPRFSGLQFPNYSSELNVNALELDDSALYLCASSFHGRGEKLFFGSGTQLSVL.

CDR3 nucleotides: TGTGCCAGCAGCTCCGGGACAGGGGTTGAAAAACTGTTTTTT. Protein: CASSSGTGVEKLFF. The chain uses TRBV27 and TRBJ1-4; 10 bases map to TRBD1. The CDR3 runs 14 residues. The germline CDR1 and CDR2 sequences are MNHEY and SMNVEV (reference sequence). The ends lost 6 bases at V and 7 bases at J; junction bases unmatched: 5.

The J gene is TRBJ2-7, the V gene TRBV5-6; no clear D. Trimming left V 4 bases short and J 3 bases short, with 29 bases between. The CDR3 is 19 residues long. From germline, CDR1 is SGHDT and CDR2 YYEEEE. CDR3 nucleotides: TGTGCCAGCAGCCCTTTTTTCCTACTCGGAGAGAGTGATGTCTACGAGCAGTACTTC. Translating gives CASSPFFLLGESDVYEQYF. Looking up the rest from reference TRBV5-6 and TRBJ2-7 gives the full variable domain: DAGVTQSPTHLIKTRGQQVTLRCSPKSGHDTVSWYQQALGQGPQFIFQYYEEEERQRGNFPDRFSGHQFPNYSSELNVNALLLGDSALYLCASSPFFLLGESDVYEQYFGPGTRLTVT.

As for this clone: A junction end diverges from the germline sequence, so it may reflect a read error. The CDR3 coding sequence is TGTGCTAGCAGCTTGGTTGGTGGGCCAGAGACCCAGTACTTC. As protein: CASSLVGGPETQYF. The chain combines TRBV7-7 with TRBJ2-5; D is ambiguous. The CDR3 extends over 14 amino acids. CDR1 SSHAT and CDR2 FNYEAQ come from the germline V gene (reference sequence).

V and J are TRBV3-1 (or the pseudogene TRBV3-2) and TRBJ2-3; perhaps TRBD1 as D (6 bases). Germline CDR1 is LGHDT and CDR2 is YNNKEL (reference sequence). Trimming pared 7 bases from V and 2 bases from J, leaving 10 bases between. The CDR3 extends over 13 amino acids. The CDR3 sequence: CASKDSSTDTQYF. CDR3 DNA sequence: TGTGCCAGCAAGGACAGCTCCACAGATACGCAGTATTTT.

This sequence joins TRBV9 and TRBJ2-1; D is possibly TRBD1 (6 bases). V lost 3 bases to trimming and J lost 8 bases, with 6 bases between them. The CDR3 is 11 residues long. CDR1 is SGDLS, CDR2 YYNGEE, per germline. In DNA, the CDR3 is TGTGCCAGCAGCGACAGGGATGAGCAGTTCTTC. This codes for CASSDRDEQFF.

V gene TRBV6-5 combines with J gene TRBJ1-6; no firm D call. V shed 3 bases and J shed 1 base, with 7 bases lying between them. CDR3 length equals 15 residues. Looked up from germline, CDR1 is MNHEY and CDR2 is SVGAGI. The CDR3 bases are TGTGCCAGCAGTTATCGACAATCCTATAATTCACCCCTCCACTTT. Translated: CASSYRQSYNSPLHF.

The genes are TRBV13 and TRBJ1-1; 8 bases are shared with TRBD1. Germline trimming cut 5 bases from V and 4 bases from J; bases unmatched to any gene: 3. Germline values: CDR1 PRHDT, CDR2 FYEKMQ (reference sequence). The CDR3 covers 13 residues. The chain's CDR3 is CASSRTGSTEAFF. In DNA, the CDR3 is TGTGCCAGCAGCCGGACAGGGAGCACTGAAGCTTTCTTT.

The chain couples TRBV27 to TRBJ1-6, with D unclear. This CDR3 is built from 14 residues. Looked up from germline, CDR1 is MNHEY and CDR2 is SMNVEV (reference sequence). V was clipped by 1 base and J by 11 bases, with 12 bases between them. The DNA for the CDR3 is TGTGCCAGCAGTTTATACAACCCTGCGGCACCCCTCCACTTT. It translates to CASSLYNPAAPLHF.

CDR3 loop: CATSKAGDSPLGNQPQHF. CDR3 in DNA: TGTGCCACCAGCAAAGCCGGGGACAGCCCCTTGGGGAATCAGCCCCAGCATTTT. This rearrangement joins TRBV15 to TRBJ1-5; 7 nucleotides agree with TRBD1. Germline values: CDR1 LNHNV, CDR2 YYDKDF (reference sequence). The CDR3 has 18 residues. The junction had 16 bases not matched to a gene; V was cut back by 4 bases and J by 4 bases. Complete variable domain (other parts from reference TRBV15 and TRBJ1-5): DAMVIQNPRYQVTQFGKPVTLSCSQTLNHNVMYWYQQKSSQAPKLLFHYYDKDFNNEADTPDNFQSRRPNTSFCFLDIRSPGLGDTAMYLCATSKAGDSPLGNQPQHFGDGTRLSIL.

The V and J genes are TRBV6-4 and TRBJ1-6; D may be TRBD1 (5 bases). CDR1 is MRHNA and CDR2 is SNTAGT in the germline V gene. The ends were cut back, 7 bases at V and 13 bases at J, with 20 bases in the middle. The CDR3 has 14 residues. CDR3 residues: CASTNEPSQGPLHF. CDR3 nucleotides: TGTGCCAGCACAAACGAACCCAGCCAGGGTCCCCTCCACTTT.

V and J are TRBV5-1 and TRBJ2-7; D call uncertain. V was shortened by 9 bases and J by 6 bases, with 22 bases between the two germline ends. CDR3 length: 14 residues. Germline V gene sequence: CDR1 SGHRS, CDR2 YFSETQ. CDR3 coding DNA: TGCGCCAACCCAGCTGGCCACAGCTACTCCGAGCAGTACTTC. Translated, it gives CANPAGHSYSEQYF.

This clone was detected a few times. The chain combines TRBV14 with TRBJ2-1; 8 bases map to TRBD2. Germline CDR1 reads SGHDN; CDR2 reads FVKESK. Trimming removed 0 bases from V and 7 bases from J; junction bases left unmatched: 5. CDR3 length: 15 amino acids. The CDR3 coding sequence is TGTGCCAGCAGCCAAGACTTCGGGGGGGGGAATGAGCAGTTCTTC. It encodes CASSQDFGGGNEQFF.

The chain recombines TRBV5-8 with TRBJ1-3; D is unclear. CDR3 length equals 15 residues. V was cut by 3 bases and J by 2 bases, with 12 bases left in between. The germline CDR1 and CDR2 sequences are SGHTS and YDEGEE. The CDR3 nucleotides read TGTGCCAGCAGCTCTGTACAGTATCCTGGAAACACCATATATTTT. Translation gives CASSSVQYPGNTIYF.

This chain links TRBV30 with TRBJ2-3; 12 bases are a match to TRBD1. Losses at the gene ends were 3 bases for V and 3 bases for J; bases not matched to a gene: 4. The CDR3 loop spans 15 amino acids. CDR1 GTSNPN and CDR2 SVGIG come from the germline V gene (reference sequence). The CDR3 region has the DNA TGTGCCTGGAGGGGACAGGGGGCTTGGACAGATACGCAGTATTTT. Translating gives CAWRGQGAWTDTQYF. The full variable domain, completed using reference TRBV30 and TRBJ2-3, is SQTIHQWPATLVQPVGSPLSLECTVEGTSNPNLYWYRQAAGRGLQLLFYSVGIGQISSEVPQNLSASRPQDRQFILSSKKLLLSDSGFYLCAWRGQGAWTDTQYFGPGTRLTVL.